This T cell receptor (beta chain) emerged from a study of blood T cells in healthy people across ages (dated by TCRdb to between 2014 and 2017). For the wider study: In model experiments, roughly one uniquely barcoded TCR beta cDNA molecule per two T cells was captured by template switching. Using the same blood draw, the study looked at two additional independent replicas of 1 million unique cDNA reads for two donors, one aged 18 to 30 and the other aged 80 or older. The donors were split into four age groups: young (average around 16 years), middle-aged (39), aged (62) and long-lived (under 85). To avoid experimental bias, donors of different ages were spread randomly across the sequencing lanes. To track age-related changes in TCR beta repertoire diversity, the study relied on deep sequencing normalized with unique cDNA molecular identifiers.

The CDR3 contains 15 residues, cysteine and phenylalanine counted. Just the 45-base CDR3 DNA is kept, in frame starting at base 1. From the germline V gene (reference sequence), CDR1 is DFQATT and CDR2 is SNEGSKA. Trimming accounts for 6 bases at V and 1 base at J, while the number of junction bases matched to no gene is 10. Donors were about 36 systemically healthy Caucasian individuals from Russia aged roughly 6 to 95 years. Each donor gave approximately 9.3 milliliters of peripheral blood, collected into EDTA-treated Vacutainer tubes. Ficoll-Paque density-gradient centrifugation was used to isolate PBMCs, with at least 6 million obtained per sample. Trizol reagent was used to extract total RNA from the PBMCs, yielding at least 5 micrograms per sample. For every donor, an aliquot of PBMCs went through flow cytometry to measure the percentages of naive CD45RAhigh/CD27high T cells. Libraries were built with 5' RACE. Sequencer: Illumina HiSeq 2500. A second about 6 to 11 cycle PCR used a sample-barcoded 5' primer and a J-beta primer mix. A unique molecular identifier was introduced onto each TCR beta cDNA molecule by a template-switch 5' adaptor carrying 12 random nucleotides. At least 2.5 million CDR3-containing paired-end reads were obtained from each sample. First-strand cDNA synthesis was performed from all RNA using the Mint cDNA synthesis kit, with priming by a TRBC-specific oligonucleotide. After uracil-DNA glycosylase treatment, a first 18-cycle PCR used universal primers M1SS and BC2_uni_R on all cDNA. On the study's bioinformatics: For normalization, 1 million high-quality reads, each with a distinct molecular identifier, were randomly selected from each sample. Instead of being binned into consensus sequences, reads with shared molecular identifiers were discarded. CDR3 identification, clonotype clustering and error correction used MiTCR with a Q25 quality threshold and the strictest error-elimination algorithm. A nonparametric unseen species model using Euler transformation provided a lower-bound estimate of total TCR beta diversity. TCRdb redid the processing of the public reads, applying fastp at Q25 and MiXCR, and retained in-frame beta chains. Identical CDR3 proteins give one entry, which carries the most common genes and DNA. These V and J calls are TCRdb output, not the study's own analysis. A total of 1.5 million to 2 million distinct CDR3 sequences appear in this sample, approximately 50% of them only once. The ten biggest clones cover less than 2.5% of the sample.

The investigation overall reported the following: Since profiling was done on bulk unsorted PBMCs, naive and antigen-experienced compartments could not be conclusively compared. The percentage of naive T cells measured by flow cytometry correlated strongly with observed TCR beta diversity. Estimates of total diversity based on one million sequenced T cells were considered lower bounds and underestimates. Observed TCR beta diversity per million T cells fell roughly linearly with age, and a significant reduction was already apparent by age approximately 40. The CMV infection status of donors was not known, potentially confounding age-related changes in expanded clonotypes. Compared with the aged group, more naive CD4+ T cells, fewer expanded clones and increased TCR diversity were shown by the long-lived group, suggesting age selection.

This clonotype occurred a few times. It has no known antigen specificity. Per-nucleotide qualities are absent, and no much larger clonotype sits a single base away. The chain was built from TRBV20-1 and TRBJ2-5; 8 of the junction bases match TRBD2. Sequenced input: blood. The clonotype was recovered from a middle-aged woman in good health. The DNA sequence reads TGCAGTGCCGAGATGAAGCGGGGGTTCCAAGAGACCCAGTACTTC. Protein translation: CSAEMKRGFQETQYF.